The 20 T cell receptor beta chains below were found in one sample sequenced in a study of response to subunit inactivated influenza vaccine. MiXCR was run by TCRdb on the RT-PCR reads, yielding one entry per CDR3 protein. This sample has 650,000 to 800,000 distinct CDR3 sequences, with approximately 15% found just once. The sample consisted of PBMCs from blood, taken around two weeks before vaccination. These receptors were collected from a man aged 45-65 years who received an inactivated influenza vaccine.

The rearrangement uses TRBV2 and TRBJ2-7; TRBD1 or TRBD2 may be the D gene (5 bases each). The germline V gene encodes CDR1 SNHLY and CDR2 FYNNEI. The V and J ends lost 4 bases and 5 bases respectively, with 12 bases between them. The CDR3 covers 13 residues. CDR3 bases: TGTGCCAGCAGTGCGACCGGGGCGAACGAGCAGTACTTC. This translates into CASSATGANEQYF.

The sample holds one count of this clonotype. This rearrangement joins TRBV28 to TRBJ1-1; a possible D gene is TRBD1 (6 bases). The ends were cut back, 5 bases at V and 1 base at J, with 17 bases in the middle. The CDR3 extends over 16 amino acids. The germline gives CDR1 MDHEN, CDR2 SYDVKM. This CDR3 reads CASSPSPGQANTEAFF. In DNA, the CDR3 is TGTGCCAGCAGTCCTTCTCCGGGACAAGCGAACACTGAAGCTTTCTTT.

The chain couples TRBV12-3 or TRBV12-4 to TRBJ2-5; the match to TRBD1 covers 10 bases. CDR3 length equals 15 residues. V was clipped by 5 bases and J by 4 bases; unmatched bases: 7. In nucleotides, the CDR3 is TGTGCCAGCAGTCGACAGGGGGCGAGGGCAGAGACCCAGTACTTC. This gives the protein CASSRQGARAETQYF.

The gene calls are TRBV5-5 and TRBJ2-1; the D is unclear. The germline CDR1 and CDR2 sequences are SGHKS and YYEKEE (reference sequence). Deletions cut 4 bases from V and 11 bases from J, with 10 bases between. The CDR3 has 11 amino acids. DNA for the CDR3: TGTGCCAGCAGCCCTGGGCTCAAGCAGTTCTTC. This translates into CASSPGLKQFF. Complete variable domain (other parts from reference TRBV5-5 and TRBJ2-1): DAGVTQSPTHLIKTRGQQVTLRCSPISGHKSVSWYQQVLGQGPQFIFQYYEKEERGRGNFPDRFSARQFPNYSSELNVNALLLGDSALYLCASSPGLKQFFGPGTRLTVL.

J is TRBJ2-1 and V is TRBV11-2, with D possibly TRBD2 on 5 matching bases. The CDR3 extends over 16 amino acids. The germline V and J ends were trimmed by 0 bases and 7 bases, with 16 bases remaining between them. The V gene's germline CDR1 is SGHAT and CDR2 FQNNGV. CDR3 protein: CASSLERARLRNEQFF. CDR3 nucleotide sequence: TGTGCCAGCAGCTTAGAGCGGGCCCGCCTTAGGAATGAGCAGTTCTTC. The full variable domain, its missing parts supplied by reference TRBV11-2 and TRBJ2-1, is EAGVAQSPRYKIIEKRQSVAFWCNPISGHATLYWYQQILGQGPKLLIQFQNNGVVDDSQLPKDRFSAERLKGVDSTLKIQPAKLEDSAVYLCASSLERARLRNEQFFGPGTRLTVL.

This clonotype occurred many times. V and J are TRBV12-3 or TRBV12-4 and TRBJ1-2; possibly TRBD1 for D (5 bases). Trimming took 2 bases from V and 6 from J, leaving 10 bases between them. This CDR3 contains 13 residues. CDR3 in amino acids: CASSLSRDDGYTF. CDR3 coding DNA: TGTGCCAGCAGTTTAAGCAGGGATGATGGCTACACCTTC.

This clonotype was picked up many times. The rearrangement joins TRBV29-1 to TRBJ2-7; D assignment may be TRBD1 or TRBD2 (5 bases each). Germline-derived CDR1 and CDR2 are SQVTM and ANQGSEA. V gave up 8 bases and J gave up 2 bases, with 19 bases separating them. CDR3 size: 14 residues. This CDR3 is CSLEPGRKTYEQYF. The CDR3, as DNA: TGCAGCTTAGAACCGGGACGGAAGACCTACGAGCAGTACTTC.

This clonotype was seen many times. The V gene is TRBV12-3 or TRBV12-4, the J gene TRBJ2-5; no firm D call. This CDR3 comprises 11 residues. Trimming left V 6 bases short and J 3 bases short, with 5 bases between. This CDR3 is CASSLKETQYF. Here the CDR3 DNA reads TGTGCCAGCAGCTTAAAAGAGACCCAGTACTTC.

This clonotype was detected ten times or more. This chain connects TRBV15 to TRBJ1-5; the D gene is possibly TRBD1 (5 bases). The CDR3 totals 14 residues. Trimming took 0 bases from V and 7 from J, leaving 10 bases between them. Per the germline V gene, CDR1 is LNHNV and CDR2 is YYDKDF (reference sequence). As DNA, the CDR3 is TGTGCCACCAGCAGAGATGCGGGGGACCAGCCCCAGCATTTT. It encodes CATSRDAGDQPQHF.

This clonotype turned up a few times. V usage is TRBV20-1 and J usage is TRBJ2-1; D not certain. The V end lost 1 base, the J end lost 10 bases, and 8 bases lay between the germline ends. Germline CDR1 is DFQATT and CDR2 is SNEGSKA (reference sequence). The CDR3 is 11 amino acids. The CDR3 spells CSARVSGEQFF. The DNA of the CDR3 is TGCAGTGCTAGAGTCTCCGGGGAGCAGTTCTTC.

This clonotype has a count of ten or more. J is TRBJ1-2 and V is TRBV6-2 or TRBV6-3, with 9 bases aligning to TRBD1. Looked up from germline, CDR1 is MNHEY and CDR2 is SVGEGT. The CDR3 runs to 17 residues. V lost 7 bases to trimming and J lost 2 bases; unmatched junction nucleotides: 14. CDR3 sequence: CASKAAVGTGRNYGYTF. The CDR3 region has the DNA TGTGCCAGCAAAGCAGCCGTCGGGACAGGGAGGAACTATGGCTACACCTTC.

The chain couples TRBV19 to TRBJ2-7; D possibly corresponds to TRBD2 (6 bases). Germline-derived CDR1 and CDR2 are LNHDA and SQIVND (reference sequence). Trimming removed 3 bases at V and 0 bases at J, with 12 bases between. The CDR3 loop spans 15 amino acids. The CDR3 region has the DNA TGTGCCAGTAGTATCCGACGGGAGAGCTCCTACGAGCAGTACTTC. Translation: CASSIRRESSYEQYF.

This clonotype was observed a handful of times. This sequence joins TRBV20-1 and TRBJ2-1, with TRBD2 matching 9 bases. The J segment lost 7 bases and the V segment lost 2 bases, leaving 3 bases of the junction unmatched. CDR3 length equals 13 residues. The germline V gene encodes CDR1 DFQATT and CDR2 SNEGSKA (reference sequence). The CDR3 spells CSARLAGLNEQFF. The CDR3 DNA sequence: TGCAGTGCTAGACTAGCGGGACTAAATGAGCAGTTCTTC.

J is TRBJ2-7 and V is TRBV29-1; 15 bases match TRBD2. CDR1 and CDR2 (germline): SQVTM, ANQGSEA. After removal of 4 bases from V and 0 bases from J, the junction contained 7 bases not matched to a gene. This CDR3 is built from 17 residues. The DNA for the CDR3 is TGCAGCGTTGTAGGGACTAGCGGGAGGCGAACCTCCTACGAGCAGTACTTC. This translates into CSVVGTSGRRTSYEQYF.

This clonotype has only a few counts. The chain combines TRBV6-2 or TRBV6-3 with TRBJ2-7; 7 nucleotides line up with TRBD1. The trim removed 2 bases at V and 2 bases at J, leaving 3 bases unmatched. This CDR3 region has 14 residues. CDR1 and CDR2 from the germline V gene are MNHEY and SVGEGT. The CDR3 is CASSYTGAPYEQYF. For the CDR3, the DNA is TGTGCCAGCAGTTACACAGGGGCCCCCTACGAGCAGTACTTC.

This clonotype was found a few times. The chain recombines TRBV6-2 or TRBV6-3 with TRBJ2-7; 7 nucleotides agree with TRBD1. V gave up 5 bases and J gave up 3 bases; unmatched junction bases: 10. The V gene's germline CDR1 is MNHEY and CDR2 SVGEGT. The length of the CDR3 is 15 residues. The CDR3: CASSPQTGFVYEQYF. In nucleotides, the CDR3 is TGTGCCAGCAGTCCCCAGACAGGGTTTGTCTACGAGCAGTACTTC.

This clonotype appeared a few times. This chain links TRBV3-1 with TRBJ2-7, with D uncertain. From germline, CDR1 is LGHDT and CDR2 YNNKEL (reference sequence). V lost 0 bases and J 3 bases, leaving 9 bases between the germline ends. The CDR3 spans 14 residues. The DNA of the CDR3 is TGTGCCAGCAGCCAAGAATCACCCCTCTACGAGCAGTACTTC. This gives the protein CASSQESPLYEQYF.

The chain employs TRBV7-2 and TRBJ2-1, with unresolved D. Germline CDR1 reads SGHTA; CDR2 reads FQGNSA. V was cut by 5 bases and J by 6 bases, with 8 bases left in between. The CDR3 is made up of 12 amino acids. The DNA for the CDR3 is TGTGCCAGCAGCATCGGGTTCAATGAGCAGTTCTTC. This translates into CASSIGFNEQFF.

The genes are TRBV29-1 and TRBJ2-7, with TRBD2 as a possible D gene (6 bases). CDR1 is SQVTM and CDR2 is ANQGSEA in the germline V gene. V was shortened by 5 bases and J by 1 base, with 12 bases between the two germline ends. This CDR3 has 13 amino acids. The DNA for the CDR3 is TGCAGCGTTCGGGAGCCTAGGTCCTACGAGCAGTACTTC. It translates to CSVREPRSYEQYF.

The CDR3 spells CAIRDRTAVYGYTF. The CDR3 DNA reads as TGTGCCATCAGGGACAGGACGGCGGTTTATGGCTACACCTTC. J is TRBJ1-2 and V is TRBV10-3; 7 bases agree with TRBD1. The CDR3 has 14 residues. V gave up 6 bases and J gave up 5 bases; unmatched junction bases: 9. CDR1 ENHRY and CDR2 SYGVKD come from the germline V gene.